This T cell receptor (beta chain) was sequenced in a study of beta chain features in type 1 diabetes. Germline loops: CDR1 GTSNPN, CDR2 SVGIG (reference sequence). V was clipped by 5 bases and J by 5 bases; unmatched bases: 16. The CDR3 length is 17 residues. This clone showed up just a few times. Its antigen remains unknown. Points from the study as a whole: Still unanswered here is whether HLA type influences TCRB rearrangement. Among all four CD4+ subsets, Type 1 diabetes patients had TCRB CDR3s that were moderately but significantly shorter. A cDNA-based sequencing approach could over-represent cells with high TCR expression.

cDNA synthesis used the whole RNA isolate, giving expressed TCRB sequences. Sequencing was performed with immunoSEQ multiplex PCR; in TCRdb, only in-frame clones are kept and a portion is missing. The sample consists of under 850,000 clones, under 15% of them appearing once. Sequencing was done on a sample of naive CD4+ T cells from blood. The J gene is TRBJ2-5, the V gene TRBV30; TRBD1 matches 11 bases. The clonotype was recovered from a young man with type 1 diabetes. CDR3 DNA: TGTGCCTGGGGATCTCCACCGGGACAGGGGGTGAGGGAGACCCAGTACTTC. Protein sequence: CAWGSPPGQGVRETQYF.